The 6 T cell receptor beta chains given below trace back to one sample, sequenced in a study of neurological immune-mediated disorders. TCRdb processed the 5' RACE reads anew with MiXCR; each CDR3 protein has one entry. The sample gives about 30,000 distinct CDR3 sequences, around 16% of which show up once; 25% to 30% is in the top ten. Sequences were obtained from PBMCs. Receptor source: a man between 65 and 85 years old in good health.

In its sample, this clonotype was seen many times. The chain is built from TRBV6-5 and TRBJ1-6; D is uncertain. V was shortened by 6 bases and J by 0 bases, with 3 bases between the two germline ends. Germline V gene data show CDR1 as MNHEY and CDR2 as SVGAGI. This CDR3 has 13 residues. The CDR3 DNA follows: TGTGCCAGCAGGAGCTCCTATAATTCACCCCTCCACTTT. It yields the protein CASRSSYNSPLHF.

At least ten counts were recorded for this clonotype. J is TRBJ1-6 and V is TRBV13; a weak D match, TRBD1 (5 bases). The CDR3 length is 17 residues. Germline V gene sequence: CDR1 PRHDT, CDR2 FYEKMQ (reference sequence). Trimming took off 1 base at V and 3 bases at J, with 13 bases between the two ends. The CDR3 protein is CASSLVAGRLYNSPLHF. Written as DNA, the CDR3 is TGTGCCAGCAGCTTAGTGGCAGGGCGCCTCTATAATTCACCCCTCCACTTT.

Many counts were recorded for this clonotype. CDR3 in DNA: TGTGCCAGCAGTTGGGCAGGACTACTCCAAGAGACCCAGTACTTC. Encoded protein: CASSWAGLLQETQYF. J is TRBJ2-5 and V is TRBV7-2, with a possible D match to TRBD2 (6 bases). Looked up from germline, CDR1 is SGHTA and CDR2 is FQGNSA. V was cut by 6 bases and J by 1 base, with 15 bases left in between. This CDR3 has 15 residues.

In its sample, this clonotype was seen many times. The chain employs TRBV29-1 and TRBJ1-1, with D hard to call. The germline V gene has CDR1 SQVTM and CDR2 ANQGSEA. Between the trimmed V and J ends, which lost 0 bases and 11 bases, there was a span of 22 bases. The CDR3 contains 15 residues. CDR3 region: CSVEDSWGIRVDAFF. The CDR3 nucleotides read TGCAGCGTTGAAGATTCCTGGGGTATTAGGGTAGACGCTTTCTTT.

This clonotype was seen many times. V gene TRBV6-5 combines with J gene TRBJ2-2; D may match TRBD1 or TRBD2 (5 bases each). Germline-derived CDR1 and CDR2 are MNHEY and SVGAGI. The CDR3 totals 15 residues. V was cut by 7 bases and J by 6 bases, with 18 bases left in between. Here the CDR3 DNA reads TGTGCCAGCAACCCTCAGACCGGGGCGCCCGGGGAGCTGTTTTTT. This gives the protein CASNPQTGAPGELFF.

This clonotype was counted at least ten times. V usage is TRBV7-2 and J usage is TRBJ1-6; no definite D call. Trimming cost V 1 base and J 7 bases, with 5 bases left between them. This CDR3 region has 13 residues. Germline loops: CDR1 SGHTA, CDR2 FQGNSA. The CDR3 sequence: CASSLGQNSPLHF. The CDR3 coding sequence is TGTGCCAGCAGCTTAGGGCAGAATTCACCCCTCCACTTT. The full variable domain, completed using reference TRBV7-2 and TRBJ1-6, is GAGVSQSPSNKVTEKGKDVELRCDPISGHTALYWYRQSLGQGLEFLIYFQGNSAPDKSGLPSDRFSAERTGGSVSTLTIQRTQQEDSAVYLCASSLGQNSPLHFGNGTRLTVT.